Listed here are 21 T cell receptor beta chains from one sample, sequenced in a study of blood T cell repertoires in COVID-19. Some clones are missing from TCRdb's copy, which holds only in-frame ones; the method was immunoSEQ multiplex PCR. Of a few hundred thousand clones in the sample, about 79% are singletons; the top ten hold 2% to 2.5%. The specimen was peripheral blood. Receptors originate from a man aged 35-49 years who had recovered from COVID-19.

The chain carries TRBV6-5 and TRBJ1-2; D call uncertain. Germline values: CDR1 MNHEY, CDR2 SVGAGI. V was clipped by 6 bases and J by 3 bases, with 14 bases between them. CDR3 length: 14 residues. The CDR3 protein is CASRAFPVYYGYTF. The CDR3, as DNA: TGTGCCAGCAGAGCGTTCCCCGTTTACTATGGCTACACCTTC.

The chain is built from TRBV19 and TRBJ2-2; TRBD1 matches at 10 bases. Germline assignment: CDR1 LNHDA and CDR2 SQIVND (reference sequence). The CDR3 has 16 residues. Trimming removed 3 bases from V and 0 bases from J; junction bases left unmatched: 1. CDR3 protein: CASSIGQGANTGELFF. The CDR3 nucleotides read TGTGCCAGTAGTATCGGACAGGGGGCGAACACCGGGGAGCTGTTTTTT.

The chain combines TRBV7-2 with TRBJ1-5; D remains ambiguous. CDR1 is SGHTA and CDR2 is FQGNSA in the germline V gene. Trimming took off 1 base at V and 0 bases at J, with 10 bases between the two ends. The CDR3 sequence is 16 residues long. The CDR3 region has the DNA TGTGCCAGCAGCTTAGGAGGCGGGTATAGCAATCAGCCCCAGCATTTT. This encodes CASSLGGGYSNQPQHF.

The chain recombines TRBV19 with TRBJ2-7; 7 positions agree with TRBD1. The CDR3 consists of 9 residues. Germline loops: CDR1 LNHDA, CDR2 SQIVND (reference sequence). The junction had 3 bases not matched to a gene; V was cut back by 10 bases and J by 9 bases. The CDR3 protein is CANGDRQYF. The CDR3 DNA follows: TGTGCCAACGGGGACAGGCAGTACTTC. Combining the CDR3 with reference TRBV19 and TRBJ2-7 gives the whole variable domain DGGITQSPKYLFRKEGQNVTLSCEQNLNHDAMYWYRQDPGQGLRLIYYSQIVNDFQKGDIAEGYSVSREKKESFPLTVTSAQKNPTAFYLCANGDRQYFGPGTRLTVT.

The chain combines TRBV4-3 with TRBJ2-3; 8 bases align to TRBD2. Trimming took 4 bases from V and 6 from J; bases not matched to a gene: 12. In germline, CDR1 is LGHNA, CDR2 YSLEER. The length of the CDR3 is 16 residues. The CDR3 DNA is TGCGCCAGCAGCCGAACTGTCGGGGGGGGATCGGATACGCAGTATTTT. It is translated as CASSRTVGGGSDTQYF.

The rearrangement uses TRBV6-5 and TRBJ2-5, with 8 bases fitting TRBD2. Germline V gives CDR1 MNHEY, CDR2 SVGAGI. Trimming cost V 6 bases and J 4 bases; bases outside gene matches: 1. The CDR3 spans 12 residues. CDR3 sequence: CASSRGGETQYF. The CDR3 nucleotides read TGTGCCAGCAGCCGGGGGGGAGAGACCCAGTACTTC.

The chain recombines TRBV15 with TRBJ2-1; D possibly corresponds to TRBD1 (6 bases). Germline loops: CDR1 LNHNV, CDR2 YYDKDF (reference sequence). V was trimmed by 1 base and J by 1 base, leaving 11 bases between them. The CDR3 runs to 16 residues. This chain's CDR3 is CATSRGRGNSYNEQFF. The CDR3 DNA is TGTGCCACCAGCAGAGGTAGGGGGAATTCCTACAATGAGCAGTTCTTC.

The chain has TRBV30 and TRBJ1-2; the D gene is possibly TRBD1 (6 bases). The CDR3 totals 11 residues. Trimming cost V 5 bases and J 5 bases, with 9 bases left between them. CDR1 and CDR2 from the germline V gene are GTSNPN and SVGIG (reference sequence). The CDR3 region is CAWGRGYGYTF. The DNA for the CDR3 is TGTGCCTGGGGTAGGGGGTATGGCTACACCTTC.

V and J are TRBV30 and TRBJ1-2; D possibly corresponds to TRBD1 (6 bases). The germline CDR1 and CDR2 sequences are GTSNPN and SVGIG (reference sequence). V lost 2 bases and J lost 2, with 15 bases in between. This CDR3 region has 15 residues. The CDR3 spells CAWSLGGLENYGYTF. The CDR3 DNA reads TGTGCCTGGAGTCTTGGGGGCTTAGAAAACTATGGCTACACCTTC.

The chain carries TRBV5-1 and TRBJ2-7; unclear D gene. Between the trimmed V and J ends, which lost 0 bases and 6 bases, there was a span of 7 bases. Germline V gives CDR1 SGHRS, CDR2 YFSETQ. This CDR3 has 12 residues. The CDR3 bases are TGCGCCAGCAGCTTGGACGGCGGCGAGCAGTACTTC. Protein sequence: CASSLDGGEQYF. Together with reference TRBV5-1 and TRBJ2-7, the CDR3 gives the full variable domain: KAGVTQTPRYLIKTRGQQVTLSCSPISGHRSVSWYQQTPGQGLQFLFEYFSETQRNKGNFPGRFSGRQFSNSRSEMNVSTLELGDSALYLCASSLDGGEQYFGPGTRLTVT.

Here the CDR3 reads CASSASWGRGGTDTQYF. DNA for the CDR3: TGTGCCAGCAGCGCCTCTTGGGGGCGAGGCGGCACAGATACGCAGTATTTT. The chain has TRBV13 and TRBJ2-3, with D perhaps TRBD1 (6 bases). The CDR3 has 17 residues. The germline V gene encodes CDR1 PRHDT and CDR2 FYEKMQ (reference sequence). The V and J ends lost 5 bases and 1 base respectively, with 19 bases between them.

This clone was observed once. V and J are TRBV6-5 and TRBJ1-6; D ambiguous. Germline-derived CDR1 and CDR2 are MNHEY and SVGAGI. Deletions cut 0 bases from V and 7 bases from J, with 7 bases between. The CDR3 has 14 residues. CDR3 in amino acids: CASSYSSPNSPLHF. The DNA for the CDR3 is TGTGCCAGCAGTTACTCGAGTCCAAATTCACCCCTCCACTTT.

CDR3 DNA: TGTGCCAGCTCACGGGGACTAGCGGGAGCAATTAACACCGGGGAGCTGTTTTTT. Amino acids: CASSRGLAGAINTGELFF. The chain has TRBV18 and TRBJ2-2; 14 bases align to TRBD2. The J segment lost 2 bases and the V segment lost 4 bases, leaving 6 bases of the junction unmatched. CDR1 and CDR2 from the germline V gene are KGHSH and LQKENI. The CDR3 extends over 18 amino acids.

The chain couples TRBV11-2 to TRBJ2-1, with 8 bases aligning to TRBD1. CDR1 SGHAT and CDR2 FQNNGV come from the germline V gene. V shed 2 bases, J shed 4 bases, and the junction held 4 bases outside the gene matches. The CDR3 consists of 15 residues. The CDR3 spells CASSLQGAGYNEQFF. The DNA for the CDR3 is TGTGCCAGCAGCTTACAGGGGGCTGGTTACAATGAGCAGTTCTTC.

The gene calls are TRBV30 and TRBJ2-5; the D gene is possibly TRBD1 (6 bases). CDR3 length: 13 residues. The V gene lost 1 base and the J gene lost 2 bases, with 8 bases spanning the gap. Germline CDR1 reads GTSNPN; CDR2 reads SVGIG (reference sequence). The CDR3 here is CAWSAGTQETQYF. CDR3 nucleotides: TGTGCCTGGAGTGCCGGGACACAAGAGACCCAGTACTTC.

The V and J genes are TRBV11-2 and TRBJ2-6; TRBD1 aligns across 8 bases. The germline CDR1 and CDR2 sequences are SGHAT and FQNNGV. V shed 0 bases and J 2 bases; nucleotides not matched to a gene: 6. This CDR3 contains 18 residues. This chain's CDR3 is CASSLDRAGGPGANVLTF. The CDR3 DNA reads TGTGCCAGCAGCTTAGATCGTGCAGGGGGCCCTGGGGCCAACGTCCTGACTTTC. The full variable domain, rest sourced from reference TRBV11-2 and TRBJ2-6, is EAGVAQSPRYKIIEKRQSVAFWCNPISGHATLYWYQQILGQGPKLLIQFQNNGVVDDSQLPKDRFSAERLKGVDSTLKIQPAKLEDSAVYLCASSLDRAGGPGANVLTFGAGSRLTVL.

DNA for the CDR3: TGTGCCTGGAGACAGGGGCTTAACGTCCTGACTTTC. Residues: CAWRQGLNVLTF. The chain carries TRBV30 and TRBJ2-6; 7 bases fit TRBD1. This CDR3 is built from 12 residues. J gave up 10 bases and V 3 bases, and 3 bases lay outside the gene matches. Germline loops: CDR1 GTSNPN, CDR2 SVGIG (reference sequence). The variable domain in full, completed from reference TRBV30 and TRBJ2-6, reads SQTIHQWPATLVQPVGSPLSLECTVEGTSNPNLYWYRQAAGRGLQLLFYSVGIGQISSEVPQNLSASRPQDRQFILSSKKLLLSDSGFYLCAWRQGLNVLTFGAGSRLTVL.

The rearrangement links TRBV10-1 to TRBJ1-1; D uncertain. V lost 5 bases and J 8 bases, leaving 12 bases between the germline ends. CDR1 and CDR2 from the germline V gene are WNHNN and SYGVQD (reference sequence). The CDR3 spans 12 residues. Written as DNA, the CDR3 is TGCGCCAGCAGTATGGGCAGCGGAGAAGCTTTCTTT. This translates into CASSMGSGEAFF.

The V gene is TRBV19, the J gene TRBJ2-7; TRBD1 matches at 11 bases. The CDR3 is 15 amino acids. V shed 7 bases, J shed 2 bases, and the junction held 7 bases outside the gene matches. Germline-derived CDR1 and CDR2 are LNHDA and SQIVND (reference sequence). The CDR3 protein is CASTKGTGGTYEQYF. CDR3 in DNA: TGTGCCAGTACCAAAGGGACAGGGGGGACCTACGAGCAGTACTTC. The whole variable domain, remainder taken from reference TRBV19 and TRBJ2-7, is DGGITQSPKYLFRKEGQNVTLSCEQNLNHDAMYWYRQDPGQGLRLIYYSQIVNDFQKGDIAEGYSVSREKKESFPLTVTSAQKNPTAFYLCASTKGTGGTYEQYFGPGTRLTVT.

V usage is TRBV30 and J usage is TRBJ1-2, with TRBD1 as a possible D gene (6 bases). This CDR3 has 14 amino acids. Germline V gene lookup returns CDR1 GTSNPN and CDR2 SVGIG (reference sequence). V was pared by 0 bases and J by 7 bases, with 15 bases between. CDR3 bases: TGTGCCTGGAGTGTAGGGTACAGGGCGGGTGGCTACACCTTC. Translation gives CAWSVGYRAGGYTF.

This rearrangement joins TRBV19 to TRBJ2-4; 13 bases match TRBD2. J lost 8 bases, V lost 2 bases, and 9 bases had no gene match. Germline CDR1 reads LNHDA; CDR2 reads SQIVND (reference sequence). CDR3 length: 17 amino acids. CDR3 in amino acids: CASSIQTSGRRGDIQYF. The CDR3 nucleotides read TGTGCCAGTAGTATACAGACTAGCGGGAGGCGTGGAGACATTCAGTACTTC.